A selection of T cell receptor beta chains follows, all from one sample in a study of cytomegalovirus exposure and HLA in healthy donors. Libraries were prepared by immunoSEQ multiplex PCR; TCRdb keeps only in-frame clonotypes and omits some of them. The top ten clones hold over 15% of a sample with 95,000 to 150,000 clones, around four fifths of them seen once. Sequences were obtained from PBMCs. The receptors were gathered from a man between 18 and 29 years old in good health and CMV-seropositive. Each CDR3 is given with its conserved first and last residue. The order of the fields is V gene, clone size, J gene, D gene, CDR3 DNA, CDR3 protein. A D gene is named only where the DNA matches it firmly. Size values are once, few and many counts, or a class for expanded clones, and some rows have none.

V gene: TRBV9
clone size: NA
J gene: TRBJ2-3
D gene: TRBD1
CDR3 DNA: TGTGCCAGCAGCCACCAGGGGGCGGGAGATACGCAGTATTTT
CDR3 protein: CASSHQGAGDTQYF

V gene: TRBV6-5
clone size: few
J gene: TRBJ1-2
D gene: NA
CDR3 DNA: TGTGCCAGCAGTTACTCGTTACAGGGTTATGGCTACACCTTC
CDR3 protein: CASSYSLQGYGYTF

V gene: TRBV15
clone size: once
J gene: TRBJ2-7
D gene: NA
CDR3 DNA: TGTGCCACCAGCACAGGGAACTCCTACGAGCAGTACTTC
CDR3 protein: CATSTGNSYEQYF

V gene: TRBV9
clone size: once
J gene: TRBJ2-3
D gene: NA
CDR3 DNA: TGTGCCAGCAGCGCAGAGGTGGATACGCAGTATTTT
CDR3 protein: CASSAEVDTQYF

V gene: TRBV2
clone size: NA
J gene: TRBJ2-2
D gene: NA
CDR3 DNA: TGTGCCAGCAGTGATTTAAGGGGAACGAACACCGGGGAGCTGTTTTTT
CDR3 protein: CASSDLRGTNTGELFF

V gene: TRBV28
clone size: NA
J gene: TRBJ1-2
D gene: NA
CDR3 DNA: TGTGCCAGCAGTTTACAGGGAAACTATGGCTACACCTTC
CDR3 protein: CASSLQGNYGYTF

V gene: TRBV2
clone size: NA
J gene: TRBJ2-7
D gene: NA
CDR3 DNA: TGTGCCAGCACTGATCCCCTTCTAGCGCGCGTTGGGTACGAGCAGTACTTC
CDR3 protein: CASTDPLLARVGYEQYF

V gene: TRBV6-5
clone size: NA
J gene: TRBJ2-1
D gene: TRBD2
CDR3 DNA: TGTGCCAGCAGTTCTGGGACTAGCGGGGGGGTAGAGCAGTTCTTC
CDR3 protein: CASSSGTSGGVEQFF

V gene: TRBV7-8
clone size: once
J gene: TRBJ2-7
D gene: NA
CDR3 DNA: TGTGCCAGCAGCTCCGGCCAGGGTACCTACGAGCAGTACTTC
CDR3 protein: CASSSGQGTYEQYF

V gene: TRBV5-4
clone size: NA
J gene: TRBJ1-2
D gene: NA
CDR3 DNA: TGTGCCAGCAGCTTGGCCGCTGGGGCCGATGGCTACACCTTC
CDR3 protein: CASSLAAGADGYTF

V gene: TRBV19
clone size: NA
J gene: TRBJ1-6
D gene: TRBD1
CDR3 DNA: TGTGCCAGTAGTTCCTCGACAGGGGAAGGATCACCCCTCCACTTT
CDR3 protein: CASSSSTGEGSPLHF

V gene: TRBV19
clone size: NA
J gene: TRBJ1-5
D gene: NA
CDR3 DNA: TGTGCCAGTAGGCGACAGGTGAATCAGCCCCAGCATTTT
CDR3 protein: CASRRQVNQPQHF

V gene: TRBV18
clone size: NA
J gene: TRBJ1-1
D gene: NA
CDR3 DNA: TGTGCCAGCTCACCGGACAGCTTGAGCACTGAAGCTTTCTTT
CDR3 protein: CASSPDSLSTEAFF

V gene: TRBV6-5
clone size: NA
J gene: TRBJ1-6
D gene: NA
CDR3 DNA: TGTGCCAGCAGCTCCCGCTACCGCAATTCACCCCTCCACTTT
CDR3 protein: CASSSRYRNSPLHF

V gene: TRBV7-9
clone size: NA
J gene: TRBJ2-7
D gene: TRBD1
CDR3 DNA: TGTGCCAGCAGCGAGACAGGGGGCTCCTACGAGCAGTACTTC
CDR3 protein: CASSETGGSYEQYF

V gene: TRBV2
clone size: NA
J gene: TRBJ1-5
D gene: TRBD1
CDR3 DNA: TGTGCCAGCGGGACAGGGAGCAATCAGCCCCAGCATTTT
CDR3 protein: CASGTGSNQPQHF